There are a few counts of the clone carrying this TCR beta chain. Antigen unknown. Per the original data handling: Variation in CDR3 across clinicopathological groups served as the basis for constructing a distant-metastasis classifier in papillary thyroid cancer. TCRdb redid the clone calls on the PCR reads using MiXCR. The V and J calls here are based on TCRdb, not the publication. The data contain 24,000 or so clones, 11% of them singletons. The entry originates in a study of metastatic and nonmetastatic thyroid tumors. About the research overall: The study looked at repertoires side by side in blood and in tumor or nodule tissue from malignant and benign thyroid patients.

Study results and limitations: The study reportedly found significantly higher TCR beta diversity in malignant thyroid tumors than benign nodules, in blood and tumor.

The CDR3 covers 18 residues. From germline, CDR1 is DFQATT and CDR2 SNEGSKA (reference sequence). Trimming took 4 bases from V and 7 from J; bases not matched to a gene: 17. Thyroid surgery was preceded by no treatment in any patient. The chain couples TRBV20-1 to TRBJ2-1, with 12 positions matching TRBD2. The sequence was obtained from a female donor with papillary thyroid cancer or a benign thyroid nodule (not recorded which). Some clones in this sample may be carry-over from other donors' samples. Sequenced input: blood. Written as DNA, the CDR3 is TGCAGTGCTAAAAAGACTAGCGGGAGCGTAAGGCTCGAGAATGAGCAGTTCTTC. Its translation: CSAKKTSGSVRLENEQFF.